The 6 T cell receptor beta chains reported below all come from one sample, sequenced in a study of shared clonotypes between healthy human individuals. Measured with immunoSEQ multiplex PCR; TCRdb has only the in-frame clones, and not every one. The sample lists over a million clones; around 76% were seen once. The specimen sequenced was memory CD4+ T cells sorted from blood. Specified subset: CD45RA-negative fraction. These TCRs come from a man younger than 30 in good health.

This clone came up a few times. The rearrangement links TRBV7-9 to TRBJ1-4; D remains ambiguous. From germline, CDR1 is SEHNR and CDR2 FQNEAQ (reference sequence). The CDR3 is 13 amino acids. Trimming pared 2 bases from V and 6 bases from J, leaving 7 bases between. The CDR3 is CASSLPPDEKLFF. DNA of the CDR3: TGTGCCAGCAGCTTACCGCCCGATGAAAAACTGTTTTTT.

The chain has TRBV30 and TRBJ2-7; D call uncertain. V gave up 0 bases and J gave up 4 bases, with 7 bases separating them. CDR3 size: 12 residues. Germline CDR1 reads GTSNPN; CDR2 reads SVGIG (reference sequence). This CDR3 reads CAWSVLKYEQYF. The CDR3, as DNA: TGTGCCTGGAGTGTACTTAAGTACGAGCAGTACTTC.

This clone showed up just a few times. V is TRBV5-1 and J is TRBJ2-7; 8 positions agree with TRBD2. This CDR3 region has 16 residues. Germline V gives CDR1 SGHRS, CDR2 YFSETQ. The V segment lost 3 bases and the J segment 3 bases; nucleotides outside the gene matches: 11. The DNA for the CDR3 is TGCGCCAGCAGCTATTCATCCGCGGGGGGACTCTACGAGCAGTACTTC. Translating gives CASSYSSAGGLYEQYF.

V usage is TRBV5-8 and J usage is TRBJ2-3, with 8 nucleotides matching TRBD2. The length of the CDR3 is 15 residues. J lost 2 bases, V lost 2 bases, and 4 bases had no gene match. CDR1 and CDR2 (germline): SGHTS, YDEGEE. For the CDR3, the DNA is TGTGCCAGCAGCTTCGGCGGGGGGAACACAGATACGCAGTATTTT. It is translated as CASSFGGGNTDTQYF.

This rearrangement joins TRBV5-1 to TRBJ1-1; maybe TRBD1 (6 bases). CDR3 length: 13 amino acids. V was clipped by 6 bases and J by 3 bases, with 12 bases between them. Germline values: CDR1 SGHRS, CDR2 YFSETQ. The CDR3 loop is CASTSGVDTEAFF. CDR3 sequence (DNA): TGCGCCAGCACTTCAGGGGTAGACACTGAAGCTTTCTTT.

CDR3 residues: CASSSQMGIQETQYF. The CDR3 DNA reads as TGTGCCAGCTCATCCCAAATGGGAATCCAAGAGACCCAGTACTTC. V gene TRBV18 combines with J gene TRBJ2-5; D gene unclear. Between the trimmed V and J ends, which lost 5 bases and 1 base, there was a span of 14 bases. CDR1 and CDR2 from the germline V gene are KGHSH and LQKENI. This CDR3 has 15 amino acids.